The rows below give T cell receptor beta chains drawn from one sample of a study of beta chain features in type 1 diabetes. Only in-frame clones appear in the TCRdb table, and some are missing; sequencing was by immunoSEQ multiplex PCR. The sample consists of about 620,000 clones, 15% to 19% of them appearing once. The sequencing input was naive CD4+ T cells from blood. All receptors derive from a man aged 18 to 29 in good health. The CDR3 runs from the conserved cysteine through the conserved F or W. The order of the fields is J gene, clone size, V gene, D gene, CDR3 protein. The D gene is left open where the match is weak. Size tells how often a clone was seen (once, few, many) or the class of an expanded clone, and some rows leave it out.

j_gene: TRBJ2-5
abundance: few
v_gene: TRBV9
d_gene: -
CDR3aa: CASSVDVQGQTQYF

j_gene: TRBJ2-7
abundance: -
v_gene: TRBV6-1
d_gene: TRBD1
CDR3aa: CAISETLRGLTTYEQYF

j_gene: TRBJ2-7
abundance: -
v_gene: TRBV6-5
d_gene: -
CDR3aa: CASSYSRGQTYEQYF

j_gene: TRBJ2-1
abundance: few
v_gene: TRBV28
d_gene: -
CDR3aa: CASSLGDSYNEQFF

j_gene: TRBJ1-3
abundance: few
v_gene: TRBV19
d_gene: -
CDR3aa: CASQDFSGNTIYF

j_gene: TRBJ2-3
abundance: -
v_gene: TRBV15
d_gene: TRBD1
CDR3aa: CATSGKDRPSTDTQYF

j_gene: TRBJ2-3
abundance: -
v_gene: TRBV7-6
d_gene: TRBD2
CDR3aa: CASSPRAGTSGAPSTDTQYF

j_gene: TRBJ2-7
abundance: -
v_gene: TRBV5-1
d_gene: -
CDR3aa: CASSLGGLSKQYF

j_gene: TRBJ2-7
abundance: once
v_gene: TRBV4-2
d_gene: TRBD2
CDR3aa: CASSQDLASGSYEQYF

j_gene: TRBJ2-2
abundance: few
v_gene: TRBV7-3
d_gene: -
CDR3aa: CASSYPGNTGELFF

j_gene: TRBJ1-1
abundance: -
v_gene: TRBV29-1
d_gene: -
CDR3aa: CSAERGNTEAFF

j_gene: TRBJ1-4
abundance: few
v_gene: TRBV5-1
d_gene: -
CDR3aa: CASSLVEGKLFF

j_gene: TRBJ1-1
abundance: few
v_gene: TRBV7-2
d_gene: -
CDR3aa: CASSRGNNPDTEAFF

j_gene: TRBJ2-5
abundance: -
v_gene: TRBV4-2
d_gene: -
CDR3aa: CASSQGGGAPETQYF

j_gene: TRBJ2-3
abundance: -
v_gene: TRBV9
d_gene: -
CDR3aa: CASSVSGTPSGDTQYF

j_gene: TRBJ2-6
abundance: -
v_gene: TRBV5-4
d_gene: -
CDR3aa: CASSPSGGTGANVLTF

j_gene: TRBJ2-5
abundance: few
v_gene: TRBV4-2
d_gene: -
CDR3aa: CASSQESGFQETQYF

j_gene: TRBJ2-1
abundance: -
v_gene: TRBV5-1
d_gene: TRBD2
CDR3aa: CASSPTSAHEQFF

j_gene: TRBJ2-2
abundance: few
v_gene: TRBV6-4
d_gene: -
CDR3aa: CASSDQNGVGELFF

j_gene: TRBJ2-2
abundance: few
v_gene: TRBV9
d_gene: TRBD1
CDR3aa: CASSVQGAITGELFF

j_gene: TRBJ2-1
abundance: -
v_gene: TRBV15
d_gene: -
CDR3aa: CATSGDWYNEQFF

j_gene: TRBJ1-2
abundance: -
v_gene: TRBV29-1
d_gene: TRBD1
CDR3aa: CSVERGQGAVYGYTF

j_gene: TRBJ2-1
abundance: -
v_gene: TRBV9
d_gene: TRBD2
CDR3aa: CASSVKSGGPANEQFF

j_gene: TRBJ2-3
abundance: few
v_gene: TRBV9
d_gene: -
CDR3aa: CASSVNSRSDTQYF

j_gene: TRBJ1-5
abundance: -
v_gene: TRBV5-4
d_gene: TRBD1
CDR3aa: CASSLGGQGVSNQPQHF

j_gene: TRBJ1-1
abundance: few
v_gene: TRBV6-5
d_gene: TRBD1
CDR3aa: CASRSTGPGTEAFF

j_gene: TRBJ1-3
abundance: -
v_gene: TRBV27
d_gene: TRBD1
CDR3aa: CASSPPRGGNTIYF

j_gene: TRBJ1-1
abundance: -
v_gene: TRBV18
d_gene: -
CDR3aa: CASSPLLGSLGTEAFF

j_gene: TRBJ2-2
abundance: -
v_gene: TRBV9
d_gene: -
CDR3aa: CASSVIPTGTGELFF

j_gene: TRBJ1-5
abundance: few
v_gene: TRBV7-8
d_gene: TRBD1
CDR3aa: CASSSRTGHQPQHF

j_gene: TRBJ1-2
abundance: -
v_gene: TRBV28
d_gene: TRBD1
CDR3aa: CASSSGQGAKGYTF

j_gene: TRBJ2-3
abundance: few
v_gene: TRBV11-2
d_gene: -
CDR3aa: CASSLVGGASASTDTQYF

j_gene: TRBJ1-2
abundance: few
v_gene: TRBV19
d_gene: -
CDR3aa: CASSISHSRNGYTF

j_gene: TRBJ1-4
abundance: -
v_gene: TRBV27
d_gene: TRBD1
CDR3aa: CASSSLGTGNEKLFF

j_gene: TRBJ2-3
abundance: -
v_gene: TRBV7-8
d_gene: -
CDR3aa: CASSPGGDTQYF

j_gene: TRBJ2-1
abundance: few
v_gene: TRBV7-2
d_gene: -
CDR3aa: CASSSGSSYNEQFF

j_gene: TRBJ2-2
abundance: few
v_gene: TRBV5-1
d_gene: -
CDR3aa: CASSLPGPGELFF

j_gene: TRBJ1-5
abundance: few
v_gene: TRBV4-1
d_gene: TRBD1
CDR3aa: CASSPTGGSNQPQHF

j_gene: TRBJ2-7
abundance: few
v_gene: TRBV5-4
d_gene: -
CDR3aa: CASSLGIRGRVYEQYF

j_gene: TRBJ1-1
abundance: -
v_gene: TRBV9
d_gene: TRBD1
CDR3aa: CASSPWTGRTEAFF

j_gene: TRBJ2-3
abundance: few
v_gene: TRBV29-1
d_gene: TRBD2
CDR3aa: CSSTRFGSGNADTQYF

j_gene: TRBJ2-5
abundance: few
v_gene: TRBV29-1
d_gene: TRBD2
CDR3aa: CSAGLAGEETQYF

j_gene: TRBJ2-3
abundance: -
v_gene: TRBV28
d_gene: TRBD2
CDR3aa: CASSSSGTRLSDTQYF

j_gene: TRBJ2-2
abundance: -
v_gene: TRBV6-5
d_gene: TRBD2
CDR3aa: CASSGRLAGTGELFF

j_gene: TRBJ2-1
abundance: -
v_gene: TRBV7-3
d_gene: TRBD2
CDR3aa: CASSGRLAGETYNEQFF

j_gene: TRBJ2-5
abundance: -
v_gene: TRBV5-4
d_gene: -
CDR3aa: CASSLRGEETQYF

j_gene: TRBJ1-2
abundance: -
v_gene: TRBV11-2
d_gene: -
CDR3aa: CASSLGVGGWYGYTF

j_gene: TRBJ2-3
abundance: -
v_gene: TRBV6-5
d_gene: -
CDR3aa: CASSYKASTDTQYF

j_gene: TRBJ2-1
abundance: few
v_gene: TRBV30
d_gene: TRBD2
CDR3aa: CAWRDRLARSSYNEQFF

j_gene: TRBJ1-2
abundance: few
v_gene: TRBV9
d_gene: -
CDR3aa: CASSVEWVALGGYTF